This is a list of T cell receptor beta chains from one sample in a study of control samples from healthy donors and cancer patients. Data came from immunoSEQ multiplex PCR; TCRdb stores just in-frame clones and leaves some out. The sample lists about 130,000 clones, 80% to 95% occurring once. The sequencing sample was made of blood. The receptors were gathered from a man between 18 and 35 years old in good health. Each CDR3 is given with its conserved first and last residue. Fields, in order: D gene, clone size, CDR3 length, V gene, J gene, CDR3 DNA, CDR3 protein. A D gene is named only where the DNA matches it firmly. A clone size is listed for some rows: how often the clone was seen (once, few, many), or a class if it is expanded.

D gene: -; clone size: once; CDR3 length: 14; V gene: TRBV28; J gene: TRBJ1-5; CDR3 DNA: TGTGCCAGCAGTTTGAGTAGCGAAAATCAGCCCCAGCATTTT; CDR3 protein: CASSLSSENQPQHF
D gene: -; clone size: -; CDR3 length: 17; V gene: TRBV24-1; J gene: TRBJ2-1; CDR3 DNA: TGTGCCACCAGTCCCCGAAGCGGGCGTAGCTCCTACAATGAGCAGTTCTTC; CDR3 protein: CATSPRSGRSSYNEQFF
D gene: TRBD1; clone size: -; CDR3 length: 15; V gene: TRBV6-6; J gene: TRBJ2-5; CDR3 DNA: TGTGCCAGCAGTTACACCGGGACAGGCCAAGAGACCCAGTACTTC; CDR3 protein: CASSYTGTGQETQYF
D gene: -; clone size: -; CDR3 length: 15; V gene: TRBV6-1; J gene: TRBJ1-5; CDR3 DNA: TGTGCCAGCAGTGAAATTGGCAGGGCCGGTCAGCCCCAGCATTTT; CDR3 protein: CASSEIGRAGQPQHF
D gene: TRBD1; clone size: -; CDR3 length: 15; V gene: TRBV18; J gene: TRBJ1-5; CDR3 DNA: TGTGCCAGCTCACCAGACAGGGGAAGAGATCAGCCCCAGCATTTT; CDR3 protein: CASSPDRGRDQPQHF
D gene: -; clone size: -; CDR3 length: 14; V gene: TRBV7-9; J gene: TRBJ1-1; CDR3 DNA: TGTGCCAGCAGCTTAGGAGCTGGGAACACTGAAGCTTTCTTT; CDR3 protein: CASSLGAGNTEAFF
D gene: TRBD2; clone size: -; CDR3 length: 18; V gene: TRBV3-1/TRBV3-2; J gene: TRBJ2-1; CDR3 DNA: TGTGCCAGCAGCCAAGTGGTCGGGTTCCTAGCGGGAGAGAATGAGCAGTTCTTC; CDR3 protein: CASSQVVGFLAGENEQFF
D gene: TRBD1; clone size: -; CDR3 length: 16; V gene: TRBV5-4; J gene: TRBJ1-4; CDR3 DNA: TGTGCCAGCAGCTCACTTGGACAGGGTGAGGCTGAAAAACTGTTTTTT; CDR3 protein: CASSSLGQGEAEKLFF
D gene: -; clone size: -; CDR3 length: 12; V gene: TRBV3-1/TRBV3-2; J gene: TRBJ2-5; CDR3 DNA: TGTGCCAGCAGCCGGTACCAAGAGACCCAGTACTTC; CDR3 protein: CASSRYQETQYF
D gene: -; clone size: -; CDR3 length: 15; V gene: TRBV2; J gene: TRBJ1-6; CDR3 DNA: TGTGCCAGCAGTGTTTATGGTTCCTATAATTCACCCCTCCACTTT; CDR3 protein: CASSVYGSYNSPLHF
D gene: TRBD1; clone size: -; CDR3 length: 15; V gene: TRBV19; J gene: TRBJ2-2; CDR3 DNA: TGTGCCAGTAGTGGGCGGACAGGGCGAACCGGGGAGCTGTTTTTT; CDR3 protein: CASSGRTGRTGELFF
D gene: -; clone size: -; CDR3 length: 15; V gene: TRBV7-3; J gene: TRBJ2-3; CDR3 DNA: TGTGCCAGCAGCTTAGGTTGGGAGGGCACAGATACGCAGTATTTT; CDR3 protein: CASSLGWEGTDTQYF
D gene: -; clone size: -; CDR3 length: 13; V gene: TRBV7-3; J gene: TRBJ2-1; CDR3 DNA: TGTGCCAGCAGCCCCTACTTAGGGCATGAGCAGTTCTTC; CDR3 protein: CASSPYLGHEQFF
D gene: TRBD2; clone size: once; CDR3 length: 13; V gene: TRBV29-1; J gene: TRBJ2-1; CDR3 DNA: TGCAGCGCCCAGACTAGCGGGAGTTATGAGCAGTTCTTC; CDR3 protein: CSAQTSGSYEQFF
D gene: TRBD2; clone size: -; CDR3 length: 16; V gene: TRBV15; J gene: TRBJ2-5; CDR3 DNA: TGTGCCACCAGCAGAGGGGGAGCGGGGGTCCAAGAGACCCAGTACTTC; CDR3 protein: CATSRGGAGVQETQYF
D gene: TRBD2; clone size: -; CDR3 length: 14; V gene: TRBV2; J gene: TRBJ2-3; CDR3 DNA: TGTGCCAGCAAGCTAGCGGGAGACACAGATACGCAGTATTTT; CDR3 protein: CASKLAGDTDTQYF
D gene: -; clone size: -; CDR3 length: 15; V gene: TRBV5-1; J gene: TRBJ2-2; CDR3 DNA: TGCGCCAGCAGCCCCAGCACAGTTAACACCGGGGAGCTGTTTTTT; CDR3 protein: CASSPSTVNTGELFF
D gene: -; clone size: -; CDR3 length: 14; V gene: TRBV6-2/TRBV6-3; J gene: TRBJ1-5; CDR3 DNA: TGTGCCAGCAGTGCTGAAGATAGCAATCAGCCCCAGCATTTT; CDR3 protein: CASSAEDSNQPQHF
D gene: -; clone size: -; CDR3 length: 13; V gene: TRBV30; J gene: TRBJ2-4; CDR3 DNA: TGTGCCTGGAGTGTACATGCGGAGGACATTCAGTACTTC; CDR3 protein: CAWSVHAEDIQYF
D gene: -; clone size: -; CDR3 length: 15; V gene: TRBV19; J gene: TRBJ2-5; CDR3 DNA: TGTGCCAGTAGAAGGGACTCCTGGGCCCAAGAGACCCAGTACTTC; CDR3 protein: CASRRDSWAQETQYF
D gene: -; clone size: -; CDR3 length: 13; V gene: TRBV2; J gene: TRBJ1-5; CDR3 DNA: TGTGCCAGCAGTGAAGGGGGTGTTCAGCCCCAGCATTTT; CDR3 protein: CASSEGGVQPQHF
D gene: TRBD2; clone size: -; CDR3 length: 18; V gene: TRBV7-6; J gene: TRBJ2-7; CDR3 DNA: TGTGCCAGCAGCTTACCCCCGCTTCCCGGGGGGGCCGGATACGAGCAGTACTTC; CDR3 protein: CASSLPPLPGGAGYEQYF
D gene: -; clone size: -; CDR3 length: 16; V gene: TRBV24-1; J gene: TRBJ2-1; CDR3 DNA: TGTGCCACCAGTGACCGGGCAGCGGATTCCTACAATGAGCAGTTCTTC; CDR3 protein: CATSDRAADSYNEQFF
D gene: TRBD1; clone size: -; CDR3 length: 12; V gene: TRBV3-1/TRBV3-2; J gene: TRBJ2-1; CDR3 DNA: TGTGCCAGCAGCCGCAGACAGGGGGCCGAGTTCTTC; CDR3 protein: CASSRRQGAEFF
D gene: -; clone size: once; CDR3 length: 15; V gene: TRBV9; J gene: TRBJ1-3; CDR3 DNA: TGTGCCAGCAGCGGTCGTTCGTGGGAAGGAAACACCATATATTTT; CDR3 protein: CASSGRSWEGNTIYF
D gene: TRBD2; clone size: -; CDR3 length: 12; V gene: TRBV5-4; J gene: TRBJ2-1; CDR3 DNA: TGTGCCAGCAGTCCGGGGGGGAATGAGCAGTTCTTC; CDR3 protein: CASSPGGNEQFF
D gene: -; clone size: -; CDR3 length: 16; V gene: TRBV12-5; J gene: TRBJ1-4; CDR3 DNA: TGTGCTAGTGGTTTGGTACGAGTCCGGATTGAGGAAAAACTGTTTTTT; CDR3 protein: CASGLVRVRIEEKLFF
D gene: TRBD2; clone size: -; CDR3 length: 13; V gene: TRBV12-3/TRBV12-4; J gene: TRBJ2-5; CDR3 DNA: TGTGCCAGCAGTTCCCTTAGCGGGGAGACCCAGTACTTC; CDR3 protein: CASSSLSGETQYF
D gene: TRBD2; clone size: -; CDR3 length: 16; V gene: TRBV6-2/TRBV6-3; J gene: TRBJ2-2; CDR3 DNA: TGTGCCAGCAGTTACGGGACTAGCGGGGGCACCGGGGAGCTGTTTTTT; CDR3 protein: CASSYGTSGGTGELFF
D gene: -; clone size: -; CDR3 length: 16; V gene: TRBV12-1; J gene: TRBJ2-3; CDR3 DNA: TGTGCCAGCAGCTCTACGGGACTAGCAGAAACAGATACGCAGTATTTT; CDR3 protein: CASSSTGLAETDTQYF
D gene: -; clone size: -; CDR3 length: 13; V gene: TRBV6-5; J gene: TRBJ1-6; CDR3 DNA: TGTGCCAGCAGTATCGGGCCCTTTTCACCCCTCCACTTT; CDR3 protein: CASSIGPFSPLHF
D gene: TRBD1; clone size: -; CDR3 length: 15; V gene: TRBV11-2; J gene: TRBJ2-3; CDR3 DNA: TGTGCCAGCAGCTTATACAGGGGGAACACAGATACGCAGTATTTT; CDR3 protein: CASSLYRGNTDTQYF
D gene: -; clone size: -; CDR3 length: 12; V gene: TRBV12-5; J gene: TRBJ1-2; CDR3 DNA: TGTGCTAGTGGTTTGCACGACTATGGCTACACCTTC; CDR3 protein: CASGLHDYGYTF
D gene: -; clone size: once; CDR3 length: 16; V gene: TRBV18; J gene: TRBJ2-1; CDR3 DNA: TGTGCCAGCTCACAGACGAACCGGGGCTCAGGGAATGAGCAGTTCTTC; CDR3 protein: CASSQTNRGSGNEQFF
D gene: -; clone size: -; CDR3 length: 13; V gene: TRBV5-4; J gene: TRBJ2-3; CDR3 DNA: TGTGCCAGCACCGGTCAACCGACAGATACGCAGTATTTT; CDR3 protein: CASTGQPTDTQYF
D gene: -; clone size: -; CDR3 length: 14; V gene: TRBV28; J gene: TRBJ1-3; CDR3 DNA: TGTGCCAGCAGTGACCCGCTCTCTGGAAACACCATATATTTT; CDR3 protein: CASSDPLSGNTIYF
D gene: TRBD2; clone size: -; CDR3 length: 16; V gene: TRBV4-2; J gene: TRBJ2-7; CDR3 DNA: TGTGCCAGCAGCCAAGTAGAAGGAGCGGGGGAATACGAGCAGTACTTC; CDR3 protein: CASSQVEGAGEYEQYF
D gene: -; clone size: -; CDR3 length: 15; V gene: TRBV6-6; J gene: TRBJ2-3; CDR3 DNA: TGTGCCAGCAGTTTTGTACAGGGCGGCACAGATACGCAGTATTTT; CDR3 protein: CASSFVQGGTDTQYF
D gene: TRBD1; clone size: -; CDR3 length: 13; V gene: TRBV10-1; J gene: TRBJ2-7; CDR3 DNA: TGCGCCAGCAGTTGGGACAGAGGATACGAGCAGTACTTC; CDR3 protein: CASSWDRGYEQYF
D gene: -; clone size: -; CDR3 length: 13; V gene: TRBV27; J gene: TRBJ2-1; CDR3 DNA: TGTGCCAGCAGTTTTGGAACGTACAATGAGCAGTTCTTC; CDR3 protein: CASSFGTYNEQFF
D gene: -; clone size: once; CDR3 length: 15; V gene: TRBV24-1; J gene: TRBJ1-1; CDR3 DNA: TGTGCCACCAGTGGATCGGGGGCGCAGGACACTGAAGCTTTCTTT; CDR3 protein: CATSGSGAQDTEAFF
D gene: TRBD2; clone size: once; CDR3 length: 17; V gene: TRBV9; J gene: TRBJ2-2; CDR3 DNA: TGTGCCAGCAGCGCTCCCCGTGGGGCGGGAGACACCGGGGAGCTGTTTTTT; CDR3 protein: CASSAPRGAGDTGELFF
D gene: -; clone size: -; CDR3 length: 15; V gene: TRBV25-1; J gene: TRBJ1-2; CDR3 DNA: TGTGCCAGCAGTGAATGGGGGAACAGGAAGTATGGCTACACCTTC; CDR3 protein: CASSEWGNRKYGYTF